The rows below give T cell receptor beta chains drawn from one sample of a study of T-cell memory formation after mild COVID-19. MiXCR, run by TCRdb on the 5' RACE reads, gives a single entry per CDR3 protein. The table records 100,000 to 150,000 distinct CDR3 sequences, about 6.5% of them present only once. Source material: PBMCs or a T cell subset sorted from them (not recorded which). The receptor source for this set is an adult woman who had mild COVID-19 (a few samples of this study predate the infection). Cell type and time point are not known. Each CDR3 is given with its conserved first and last residue. The D gene is left open where the match is weak. Size values are once, few and many counts, or a class for expanded clones, and some rows have none.

clone_size	v_call	j_call	d_call	cdr3_nt	cdr3_aa
few	TRBV18	TRBJ2-7	NA	TGTGCCAGCTCACCGACAGGGAGGGACGAGCAGTACTTC	CASSPTGRDEQYF
many	TRBV5-1	TRBJ1-1	TRBD1	TGCGCCAGCAGCCTGGGACAGGTGAACACTGAAGCTTTCTTT	CASSLGQVNTEAFF
few	TRBV7-9	TRBJ1-6	NA	TGTGCCAGCAGCTTATCGAGGGTCCATAATTCACCCCTCCACTTT	CASSLSRVHNSPLHF
NA	TRBV6-2/TRBV6-3	TRBJ1-1	NA	TGTGCCAGCAGTTACCCCTCGGGACAAAGTAAAGCTGAAGCTTTCTTT	CASSYPSGQSKAEAFF
NA	TRBV3-1	TRBJ2-5	TRBD2	TGTGCCAGCAGCCGACTAGCGGGAGAGACCCAGTACTTC	CASSRLAGETQYF
few	TRBV20-1	TRBJ2-7	TRBD2	TGCAGTGCTAGGGCGGGGGGGACCTACGAGCAGTACTTC	CSARAGGTYEQYF
many	TRBV12-3/TRBV12-4	TRBJ1-5	NA	TGTGCCAGCAGTTTACGGCAAAATCAGCCCCAGCATTTT	CASSLRQNQPQHF
many	TRBV5-1	TRBJ1-1	NA	TGCGCCAGCAGCTTGGACAGGAACACTGAAGCTTTCTTT	CASSLDRNTEAFF
many	TRBV6-5	TRBJ2-1	TRBD2	TGTGCCAGCAGACCCCTTCTGACTAGCGGGAACAATGAGCAGTTCTTC	CASRPLLTSGNNEQFF
few	TRBV4-2	TRBJ2-2	NA	TGTGCCAGCAGCCAAGAATTCACTACCGGGGAGCTGTTTTTT	CASSQEFTTGELFF
few	TRBV30	TRBJ1-1	NA	TGTGCCTGGACCCACACGGAGAACACTGAAGCTTTCTTT	CAWTHTENTEAFF
once	TRBV12-3/TRBV12-4	TRBJ2-1	NA	TGTGCCAGCAGTTTCAGGGGCGGGTATGAGCAGTTCTTC	CASSFRGGYEQFF
NA	TRBV12-3/TRBV12-4	TRBJ1-5	NA	TGTGCCAGCAGTGCCCTTATAGGCAATCAGCCCCAGCATTTT	CASSALIGNQPQHF
NA	TRBV21-1	TRBJ2-1	NA	TGTGCCAGCAGCAAAAAGGGCAGGGGGGGAAAAAGGCCTTCCAATGAGCAGTTCTTC	CASSKKGRGGKRPSNEQFF
few	TRBV10-3	TRBJ2-7	NA	TGTGCCATCAGTGCGCCGGACGCGCCCAGCTCCTACAATGAGCAGTACTTC	CAISAPDAPSSYNEQYF
few	TRBV25-1	TRBJ2-3	NA	TGTGCCAGCACCCCCCCGGATACGCAGTATTTT	CASTPPDTQYF
NA	TRBV6-6	TRBJ2-7	NA	TGTGCCAGCAGTAAGACCGGGACGAATTACGAGCAGTACTTC	CASSKTGTNYEQYF
NA	TRBV12-3/TRBV12-4	TRBJ1-2	TRBD1	TGTGCCAGCAGTTTACCCTCAGGAGGGGGCGAGATCTATGGCTACACCTTC	CASSLPSGGGEIYGYTF
many	TRBV7-6	TRBJ2-7	TRBD1	TGTGCCAGCAGCTTAGGAGGCGGTAGAACAGGGGATTACGAGCAGTACTTC	CASSLGGGRTGDYEQYF
NA	TRBV6-5	TRBJ2-7	TRBD2	TGTGCCAGCAGCTCACCTAGCGGGAGCTCCTACGAGCAGTACTTC	CASSSPSGSSYEQYF
NA	TRBV11-2	TRBJ2-7	TRBD2	TGTGCCAGCAGCTTAGGTGGCGGGAGGGGCTACGAGCAGTACTTC	CASSLGGGRGYEQYF
few	TRBV12-3/TRBV12-4	TRBJ2-5	NA	TGTGCCAGCAGTTTAGGGCGGGCCCGGGTGCTCCAAGAGACCCAGTACTTC	CASSLGRARVLQETQYF
many	TRBV3-1	TRBJ1-1	NA	TGTGCCAGCAGTCCAACCCGCAGGGGCCGGGGCACTGAAGCTTTCTTT	CASSPTRRGRGTEAFF
few	TRBV20-1	TRBJ1-1	TRBD1	TGCAGTGCTAGGAACCCTGGAGGGACAGGGGAGAAGGGGGGCACTGAAGCTTTCTTT	CSARNPGGTGEKGGTEAFF
few	TRBV3-1	TRBJ1-6	TRBD1	TGTGCCAGCAGGGCACAGGGGGAAATTTCACCCCTCCACTTT	CASRAQGEISPLHF
many	TRBV4-2	TRBJ2-4	TRBD2	TGTGCCAGCAGCCAAGGCCCCGGGACTAGCGGGGGGGAAGCCAAAAACATTCAGTACTTC	CASSQGPGTSGGEAKNIQYF
NA	TRBV24-1	TRBJ2-2	TRBD1	TGTGCCACCCCTCGGACAGGGGTTGGAACCGGGGAGCTGTTTTTT	CATPRTGVGTGELFF
many	TRBV4-2	TRBJ2-1	NA	TGTGCCAGCAGCCAAGATTTGGGACGTGAGCAGTTCTTC	CASSQDLGREQFF
NA	TRBV3-1	TRBJ2-7	TRBD2	TGTGCCAGCAGCCAAGGACTAGCGGGGGAGACCTACGAGCAGTACTTC	CASSQGLAGETYEQYF
few	TRBV10-3	TRBJ2-7	TRBD2	TGTGCCATCAGTCTGGGCGGGAGGGCCAGCGAGCAGTACTTC	CAISLGGRASEQYF